Following are 15 T cell receptor beta chains from one sample sequenced in a study of T cell changes during pregnancy in multiple sclerosis. Assay: immunoSEQ multiplex PCR; the TCRdb copy retains only in-frame clones and omits some. Here the sample spans 90,000 to 120,000 clones, 91% being singletons. Sequences were derived from peripheral blood, sampled after pregnancy. Receptors originate from a female donor with multiple sclerosis, enrolled in a pregnancy study.

V is TRBV21-1 and J is TRBJ2-5; the table's D call TRBD2 went unverified against the DNA. TRBV21-1 is annotated as a pseudogene. This CDR3 contains 16 residues. CDR3 amino acids: CASSTEGRKVKETQYF. The CDR3 nucleotides are TGTGCCAGCAGCACCGAGGGCAGAAAGGTTAAAGAGACCCAGTACTTC.

This chain connects TRBV4-1 to TRBJ2-5; no clear D. From germline, CDR1 is MGHRA and CDR2 YSYEKL. V was trimmed by 0 bases and J by 5 bases, leaving 16 bases between them. This CDR3 is built from 16 residues. CDR3 sequence reads: CASSQEVGLRYETQYF. The CDR3 DNA follows: TGCGCCAGCAGCCAAGAAGTGGGCCTAAGGTATGAGACCCAGTACTTC.

This clone was seen only once. The chain links TRBV6-1 to TRBJ1-5, with 9 nucleotides matching TRBD1. Germline assignment: CDR1 MNHNS and CDR2 SASEGT. The J segment lost 7 bases and the V segment lost 6 bases, leaving 4 bases of the junction unmatched. This CDR3 spans 13 amino acids. This CDR3 is CASRGQGGQPQHF. For the CDR3, the DNA is TGTGCCAGCAGGGGACAGGGAGGGCAGCCCCAGCATTTT.

V usage is TRBV5-1 and J usage is TRBJ2-3; 8 bases are a match to TRBD1. CDR1 is SGHRS, CDR2 YFSETQ, per germline. The CDR3 has 15 residues. V gave up 4 bases and J gave up 6 bases; unmatched junction bases: 10. The CDR3: CASSPRGQGSDTQYF. CDR3 nucleotide sequence: TGCGCCAGCAGCCCTCGAGGACAGGGAAGTGATACGCAGTATTTT.

This clone was observed once. V gene TRBV7-9 combines with J gene TRBJ1-4, with 7 bases fitting TRBD1. The J segment lost 7 bases and the V segment lost 0 bases, leaving 8 bases of the junction unmatched. The germline CDR1 and CDR2 sequences are SEHNR and FQNEAQ (reference sequence). The CDR3 loop spans 16 amino acids. CDR3 sequence reads: CASSLALGGVGEKLFF. For the CDR3, the DNA is TGTGCCAGCAGCTTAGCGTTAGGGGGCGTCGGTGAAAAACTGTTTTTT.

The chain links TRBV5-8 to TRBJ1-5; no reliable D call. The CDR3 extends over 16 amino acids. V lost 0 bases to trimming and J lost 0 bases, with 10 bases between them. Per germline, CDR1 SGHTS and CDR2 YDEGEE. CDR3 in amino acids: CASSLAAGDSNQPQHF. The DNA for the CDR3 is TGTGCCAGCAGCTTGGCAGCCGGAGATAGCAATCAGCCCCAGCATTTT.

This chain connects TRBV30 to TRBJ1-6, with D maybe TRBD1 (5 bases). V lost 0 bases and J lost 10, with 16 bases in between. This CDR3 contains 15 residues. Germline loops: CDR1 GTSNPN, CDR2 SVGIG (reference sequence). CDR3 in amino acids: CAWSVGAGEGSPLHF. The DNA for the CDR3 is TGTGCCTGGAGTGTAGGGGCGGGAGAAGGATCACCCCTCCACTTT.

This clone was seen a few times. The chain recombines TRBV7-8 with TRBJ1-5; no clear D gene. CDR3 size: 12 residues. Trimming stripped 2 bases from V and 7 bases from J, with 6 bases between. Germline V gene lookup returns CDR1 SGHVS and CDR2 FQNEAQ. CDR3 DNA: TGTGCCAGCAGCTTACCGGGGCAGCCCCAGCATTTT. The encoded protein is CASSLPGQPQHF.

The chain combines TRBV13 with TRBJ1-2; 7 positions match TRBD1. The CDR3 has 17 residues. Trimming removed 3 bases from V and 8 bases from J; junction bases left unmatched: 18. CDR1 and CDR2 from the germline V gene are PRHDT and FYEKMQ (reference sequence). CDR3 protein: CASSFLVGGQASGGYTF. As DNA, the CDR3 is TGTGCCAGCAGCTTTCTCGTCGGAGGACAGGCCTCAGGGGGCTACACCTTC.

The chain couples TRBV11-2 to TRBJ2-7; TRBD1 is a possible D gene (6 bases). CDR3 length: 14 amino acids. The germline V and J ends were trimmed by 5 bases and 3 bases, with 14 bases remaining between them. Germline CDR1 and CDR2: SGHAT and FQNNGV. This CDR3 is CASSLAGAGYEQYF. The CDR3 DNA reads TGTGCCAGCAGCCTTGCAGGGGCTGGCTACGAGCAGTACTTC.

V and J are TRBV11-2 and TRBJ2-3; 7 bases align to TRBD1. V lost 4 bases to trimming and J lost 1 base; unmatched junction nucleotides: 5. The CDR3 is 15 amino acids. The V gene's germline CDR1 is SGHAT and CDR2 FQNNGV. In DNA form, the CDR3 reads TGTGCCAGCAGCTGGCAAGGGGGCTGCACAGATACGCAGTATTTT. Encoded protein: CASSWQGGCTDTQYF.

This chain uses TRBV19 with TRBJ1-5, with a weak D call TRBD1 (6 bases). Trimming left V 3 bases short and J 2 bases short, with 14 bases between. Germline V gene data show CDR1 as LNHDA and CDR2 as SQIVND (reference sequence). This CDR3 contains 16 residues. For the CDR3, the DNA is TGTGCCAGTAGTATTAGTCAACAGGGAGGCAATCAGCCCCAGCATTTT. Encoded protein: CASSISQQGGNQPQHF.

This clone appeared once. This chain uses TRBV9 with TRBJ2-1, with D perhaps matching TRBD2 (7 bases). The CDR3 totals 16 residues. V was trimmed by 3 bases and J by 8 bases, leaving 21 bases between them. Germline values: CDR1 SGDLS, CDR2 YYNGEE. The CDR3 protein is CASSASWGGLWDEQFF. CDR3 DNA sequence: TGTGCCAGCAGCGCGAGTTGGGGGGGCCTATGGGATGAGCAGTTCTTC. The variable domain in full, completed from reference TRBV9 and TRBJ2-1, reads DSGVTQTPKHLITATGQRVTLRCSPRSGDLSVYWYQQSLDQGLQFLIQYYNGEERAKGNILERFSAQQFPDLHSELNLSSLELGDSALYFCASSASWGGLWDEQFFGPGTRLTVL.

This clone showed up just a few times. Here the CDR3 reads CASSLQRGGEKLFF. The CDR3 DNA reads as TGTGCCAGCAGCCTACAGCGGGGTGGGGAAAAACTGTTTTTT. The chain is built from TRBV28 and TRBJ1-4; D is ambiguous. V was clipped by 6 bases and J by 8 bases, with 16 bases between them. The CDR3 runs 14 residues. Germline values: CDR1 MDHEN, CDR2 SYDVKM.

The chain couples TRBV5-1 to TRBJ2-3; 9 bases are shared with TRBD2. This CDR3 spans 14 amino acids. Germline CDR1 SGHRS, CDR2 YFSETQ. The ends lost 0 bases at V and 6 bases at J; junction bases unmatched: 2. The DNA of the CDR3 is TGCGCCAGCAGCTTGGCTAGCGGGGTCGATACGCAGTATTTT. Translation gives CASSLASGVDTQYF. Variable domain in full (rest from reference TRBV5-1 and TRBJ2-3): KAGVTQTPRYLIKTRGQQVTLSCSPISGHRSVSWYQQTPGQGLQFLFEYFSETQRNKGNFPGRFSGRQFSNSRSEMNVSTLELGDSALYLCASSLASGVDTQYFGPGTRLTVL.